The TCR beta chain described here comes from a study of identical twins' blood T cells. General study results and limits: Abundant TCRbeta CDR3s overlapped more between twins than with unrelated donors.

Each TCR cDNA library carried sample-specific barcodes on both ends. TCRdb reprocessed the 5' RACE reads via MiXCR and lists one record per CDR3 protein. Of around 380,000 distinct CDR3 sequences detected, over 25% appear once; the ten largest clones hold more than 5.5%. Turning to this clonotype: Its specificity is not known.

Germline loops: CDR1 MNHNY, CDR2 SVGAGI (reference sequence). V lost 0 bases, J lost 1 base, and 13 bases lay in between. The CDR3 is 16 residues long. Sequences were obtained from PBMCs. The chain combines TRBV6-6 with TRBJ2-7; D unresolved. This sequence was found in a woman aged 18-55 years in good health. CDR3 sequence reads: CASSYSASIPSYEQYF. Written as DNA, the CDR3 is TGTGCCAGCAGTTACTCGGCCAGTATCCCATCCTACGAGCAGTACTTC.